The 18 T cell receptor beta chains presented below share a single source sample, sequenced in a study of cytomegalovirus exposure and HLA in healthy donors. Vbeta (60) and Jbeta (13) primers were used in the PCR. Sequencing used immunoSEQ multiplex PCR; TCRdb keeps in-frame clones, though not all of them. The table shows tens of thousands of clones, with approximately 55% occurring only once. The sample consisted of PBMCs. These receptors were collected from a woman aged 40 to 49 in good health and CMV-seropositive.

The rearrangement joins TRBV5-1 to TRBJ2-3, with 7 positions matching TRBD1. Germline values: CDR1 SGHRS, CDR2 YFSETQ. The length of the CDR3 is 14 residues. V lost 4 bases to trimming and J lost 3 bases; unmatched junction nucleotides: 5. CDR3 sequence: CASSVYRGTDTQYF. CDR3 DNA: TGCGCCAGCAGCGTATACAGGGGTACAGATACGCAGTATTTT.

This clone was recorded once. This sequence joins TRBV7-2 and TRBJ2-2; no reliable D call. The CDR3 is made up of 13 amino acids. V lost 2 bases to trimming and J lost 7 bases, with 8 bases between them. Germline assignment: CDR1 SGHTA and CDR2 FQGNSA. The CDR3 nucleotides are TGTGCCAGCAGCTTATCAGCGATCGGGGAGCTGTTTTTT. Translating it yields CASSLSAIGELFF.

The chain recombines TRBV28 with TRBJ1-5; TRBD1 matches 12 bases. Germline V gene data show CDR1 as MDHEN and CDR2 as SYDVKM. The CDR3 is 16 amino acids. V shed 3 bases, J shed 5 bases, and the junction held 5 bases outside the gene matches. The CDR3, as DNA: TGTGCCAGCAGTTTGACGGGACAGGGGGCGGATCAGCCCCAGCATTTT. Its protein product is CASSLTGQGADQPQHF.

This chain uses TRBV19 with TRBJ2-3; D not resolved. Germline V gene lookup returns CDR1 LNHDA and CDR2 SQIVND (reference sequence). Trimming shortened V by 5 bases and J by 0 bases, and 6 bases separated the two germline ends. This CDR3 has 13 residues. The CDR3 coding sequence is TGTGCCAGTAGTCTCTCTAGCACAGATACGCAGTATTTT. It codes for CASSLSSTDTQYF.

This clone was found a few times. V usage is TRBV6-6 and J usage is TRBJ1-4; 8 bases are a match to TRBD1. The CDR3 is made up of 14 amino acids. Germline V gene lookup returns CDR1 MNHNY and CDR2 SVGAGI (reference sequence). V shed 5 bases, J shed 3 bases, and the junction held 2 bases outside the gene matches. The CDR3 spells CASSRTGSNEKLFF. The CDR3 region has the DNA TGTGCCAGCAGTAGGACAGGGTCTAATGAAAAACTGTTTTTT.

The rearrangement joins TRBV9 to TRBJ1-1, with a tentative D call TRBD1 (5 bases). The germline V gene encodes CDR1 SGDLS and CDR2 YYNGEE. The V end lost 4 bases, the J end lost 4 bases, and 17 bases lay between the germline ends. The CDR3 contains 15 residues. This CDR3 reads CASSTGTAGGTEAFF. The CDR3 nucleotides read TGTGCCAGCAGCACGGGGACTGCGGGGGGCACTGAAGCTTTCTTT.

This clone has a handful of counts. The same CDR3 arises from other DNA sequences in this sample as well. V usage is TRBV10-2 and J usage is TRBJ1-1; D not certain. Trimming removed 0 bases at V and 7 bases at J, with 9 bases between. Per the germline V gene, CDR1 is WSHSY and CDR2 is SAAADI. The length of the CDR3 is 13 residues. The CDR3 bases are TGCGCCAGCAGTGAGTCATCATCGGTTGAAGCTTTCTTT. This codes for CASSESSSVEAFF.

This clone was detected only a few times. V and J are TRBV5-4 and TRBJ1-1, with 7 bases matching TRBD1. This CDR3 region has 15 residues. V was pared by 4 bases and J by 3 bases, with 9 bases of the junction left unmatched. Germline values: CDR1 SGHNT, CDR2 YYREEE (reference sequence). CDR3 in amino acids: CASSIGTASYTEAFF. Written as DNA, the CDR3 is TGTGCCAGCAGCATCGGGACAGCGTCGTACACTGAAGCTTTCTTT.

This chain uses TRBV7-2 with TRBJ1-2, with D perhaps matching TRBD1 (6 bases). The CDR3 contains 16 residues. Trimming cost V 3 bases and J 7 bases, with 21 bases left between them. Germline loops: CDR1 SGHTA, CDR2 FQGNSA. CDR3 amino acids: CASSLSLTGSGRGYTF. The CDR3 region has the DNA TGTGCCAGCAGCTTGTCGCTCACAGGGTCGGGTCGTGGCTACACCTTC.

The chain couples TRBV6-1 to TRBJ1-2; D remains unclear. Trimming pared 4 bases from V and 6 bases from J, leaving 12 bases between. Germline CDR1 is MNHNS and CDR2 is SASEGT. The CDR3 runs to 13 residues. The CDR3 DNA reads TGTGCCAGCAGTGGACTGCGCTTTGATGGCTACACCTTC. Amino acid sequence: CASSGLRFDGYTF.

Points on this clone: A read error may account for a junction end that differs from germline. V gene TRBV7-2 combines with J gene TRBJ2-7; TRBD2 matches 8 bases. Germline values: CDR1 SGHTA, CDR2 FQGNSA. The CDR3 extends over 14 amino acids. CDR3 in amino acids: CASSKTSGAYEQYF. Here the CDR3 DNA reads TGTGCCAGCAGCAAAACTAGCGGAGCTTACGAGCAGTATTTC.

This sequence joins TRBV2 and TRBJ1-2, with 7 bases lining up with TRBD1. The CDR3 has 14 residues. CDR1 and CDR2 (germline): SNHLY, FYNNEI. The ends lost 11 bases at V and 4 bases at J; junction bases unmatched: 13. The CDR3 spells CAGQGQARAYGYTF. In nucleotides, the CDR3 is TGTGCCGGCCAAGGACAGGCTAGGGCCTATGGCTACACCTTC.

The chain joins TRBV29-1 to TRBJ1-2; possibly TRBD1 for D (6 bases). There are 15 residues in the CDR3. Trimming pared 4 bases from V and 1 base from J, leaving 16 bases between. CDR1 and CDR2 (germline): SQVTM, ANQGSEA. The CDR3 DNA reads as TGCAGCGTTGGGGTGGGGGCAGGCGTTAACTATGGCTACACCTTC. It yields the protein CSVGVGAGVNYGYTF.

This chain links TRBV14 with TRBJ2-1; D is unclear. This CDR3 region has 13 residues. The V gene lost 2 bases and the J gene lost 10 bases, with 12 bases spanning the gap. Germline CDR1 is SGHDN and CDR2 is FVKESK. Here the CDR3 DNA reads TGTGCCAGCAGCCAATCCATAGCTGGCGAGCAGTTCTTC. This gives the protein CASSQSIAGEQFF.

This clone was counted between two and nine times. The chain uses TRBV6-5 and TRBJ2-2; TRBD2 matches 9 bases. The germline gives CDR1 MNHEY, CDR2 SVGAGI. CDR3 length: 15 residues. Unmatched junction bases numbered 4, after V lost 4 bases and J lost 4 bases. Here the CDR3 reads CASSWSSGTTGELFF. The CDR3 nucleotides are TGTGCCAGCAGTTGGTCTAGCGGGACCACCGGGGAGCTGTTTTTT.

The chain recombines TRBV19 with TRBJ1-1; D call uncertain. Trimming took off 5 bases at V and 6 bases at J, with 13 bases between the two ends. The CDR3 loop spans 13 amino acids. Germline CDR1 and CDR2: LNHDA and SQIVND (reference sequence). CDR3 DNA: TGTGCCAGTAGTGCGCCACGTCGGGCTGAAGCTTTCTTT. Protein sequence: CASSAPRRAEAFF.

The genes are TRBV9 and TRBJ1-2; 7 bases are shared with TRBD1. Per germline, CDR1 SGDLS and CDR2 YYNGEE. Losses at the gene ends were 5 bases for V and 4 bases for J; bases not matched to a gene: 8. The CDR3 totals 14 residues. CDR3: CASSPTGQFYGYTF. CDR3 nucleotide sequence: TGTGCCAGCAGTCCGACGGGACAGTTCTATGGCTACACCTTC.

J is TRBJ2-5 and V is TRBV5-1; 7 bases map to TRBD2. The CDR3 has 16 residues. V lost 2 bases, J lost 4 bases, and 11 bases stayed unmatched. Per germline, CDR1 SGHRS and CDR2 YFSETQ. The CDR3 is CASSFGRGDGSETQYF. The CDR3 coding sequence is TGCGCCAGCAGCTTTGGGAGGGGCGATGGGTCAGAGACCCAGTACTTC.